Reported below is one T cell receptor (beta chain). The data derive from a study of blood T cell repertoires in COVID-19. Original analysis: Amplified reference gene primers provided the basis for estimating nucleated cell counts. The assay was immunoSEQ multiplex PCR, and TCRdb's table has in-frame clones only and misses some. The V and J calls and clone size come from that table; D and trimming were worked out from the DNA. This table has 200,000 to 250,000 clones, 80% to 90% appearing once. This CDR3 comprises 16 residues. Per germline, CDR1 MDHEN and CDR2 SYDVKM. Trimming removed 4 bases from V and 5 bases from J, with 20 bases in between. Residents of over 20 US areas, aged 18 to 89 years, made up the participants. Clinical history reported by participants formed the basis on which cohorts were assigned.

The sequenced sample was PBMCs or T cells enriched from blood (not recorded which). This chain links TRBV28 with TRBJ2-5; tentatively, D is TRBD1 (5 bases). This TCR came from a woman aged 40 to 49 with acute COVID-19. CDR3 region: CASSWGGALPGETQYF. The CDR3 DNA reads TGTGCCAGCAGTTGGGGCGGCGCGCTTCCTGGGGAGACCCAGTACTTC.